This record concerns one T cell receptor (beta chain) sequence. When hyperthyroidism was first diagnosed, the blood sample was taken, preceding any ophthalmopathy symptoms. The data were obtained in a study of T cells in Graves' hyperthyroidism and ophthalmopathy. Amplification targeted TCR beta CDR3 regions from RNA transcripts. First-round RT-PCR with HTBI primers amplified the TCR CDR3 region. TCRdb used MiXCR to reprocess the multiplex PCR reads, holding one entry per CDR3 protein. Among 600,000 to 850,000 distinct CDR3 sequences listed, about 17% were seen once. The receptor's source is a woman aged 45 to 65 with Graves' hyperthyroidism that later progressed to Graves' ophthalmopathy. Sequencing used blood.

CDR3 bases: TGTGCCAGCGGGCACGAAGGGCGCGGGGGTAATCAGCCCCAGCATTTT. Protein sequence: CASGHEGRGGNQPQHF. V and J are TRBV2 and TRBJ1-5; possible D gene TRBD1, 5 bases. Germline CDR1 SNHLY, CDR2 FYNNEI. V lost 8 bases and J 4 bases, leaving 21 bases between the germline ends. CDR3 length equals 16 residues.